This T cell receptor beta chain was found in a study of a mutant IDH1 vaccine in newly diagnosed glioma. Whole-study context: Vaccines were begun 4-6 weeks after radiotherapy alone, or with temozolomide cycles.

Libraries were prepared by immunoSEQ multiplex PCR; TCRdb keeps only in-frame clonotypes and omits some of them. The sample contains under 150,000 clones, roughly 78% of which appear only once. Notes on this clone: Its antigen is still unknown.

J gave up 6 bases and V 5 bases, and 5 bases lay outside the gene matches. The CDR3 length is 14 residues. Germline V lookup: CDR1 SGHTA, CDR2 FQGNSA. Study-level results: Changes in the top peripheral T cell clonotypes seemingly had no bearing on pseudoprogression.

Regarding time point: week 11, during vaccination. One vaccine dose held 300 ug of mutant IDH1 20-mer peptide and came with topical imiquimod. V usage is TRBV7-2 and J usage is TRBJ1-5, with TRBD1 identical over 9 bases. The sample in question was PBMCs, obtained from a glioma patient whose treatment included an IDH1 peptide vaccine. This sequence originates from a man aged 40-55 years with glioma. CDR3: CASSQTGGSQPQHF. As DNA, the CDR3 is TGTGCCAGCAGCCAAACAGGGGGCAGTCAGCCCCAGCATTTT.